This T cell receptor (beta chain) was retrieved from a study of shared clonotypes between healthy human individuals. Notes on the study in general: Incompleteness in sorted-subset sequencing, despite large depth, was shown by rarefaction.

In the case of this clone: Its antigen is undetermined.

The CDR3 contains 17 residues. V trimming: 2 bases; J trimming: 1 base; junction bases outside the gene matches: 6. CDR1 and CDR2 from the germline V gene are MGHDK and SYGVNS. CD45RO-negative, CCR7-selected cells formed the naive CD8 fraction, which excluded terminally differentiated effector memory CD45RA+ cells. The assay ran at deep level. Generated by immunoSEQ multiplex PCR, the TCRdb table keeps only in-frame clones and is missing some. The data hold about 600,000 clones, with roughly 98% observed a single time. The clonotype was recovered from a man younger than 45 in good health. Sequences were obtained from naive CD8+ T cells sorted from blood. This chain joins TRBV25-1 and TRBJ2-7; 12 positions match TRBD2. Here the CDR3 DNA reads TGTGCCAGCAGTGAAAATTTGCTAGCGGGAGGGTCCTACGAGCAGTACTTC. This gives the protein CASSENLLAGGSYEQYF.